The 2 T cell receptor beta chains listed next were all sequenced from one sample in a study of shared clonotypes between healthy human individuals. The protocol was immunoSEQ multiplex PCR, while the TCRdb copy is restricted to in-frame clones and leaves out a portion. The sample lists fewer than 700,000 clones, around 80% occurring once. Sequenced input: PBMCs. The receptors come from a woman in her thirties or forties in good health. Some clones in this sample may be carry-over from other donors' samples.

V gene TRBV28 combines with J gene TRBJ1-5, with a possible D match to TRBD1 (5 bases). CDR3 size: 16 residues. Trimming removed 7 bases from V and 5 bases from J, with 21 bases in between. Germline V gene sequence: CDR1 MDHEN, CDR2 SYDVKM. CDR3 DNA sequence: TGTGCCAGCACCTTCCCAGGGCAGGTGGGCTATCAGCCCCAGCATTTT. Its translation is CASTFPGQVGYQPQHF.

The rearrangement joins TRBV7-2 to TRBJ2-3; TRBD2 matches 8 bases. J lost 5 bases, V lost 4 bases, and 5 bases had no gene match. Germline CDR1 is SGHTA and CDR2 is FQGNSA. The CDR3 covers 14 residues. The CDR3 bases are TGTGCCAGCAGCTCAGCGGGAGCCGAAGATACGCAGTATTTT. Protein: CASSSAGAEDTQYF.